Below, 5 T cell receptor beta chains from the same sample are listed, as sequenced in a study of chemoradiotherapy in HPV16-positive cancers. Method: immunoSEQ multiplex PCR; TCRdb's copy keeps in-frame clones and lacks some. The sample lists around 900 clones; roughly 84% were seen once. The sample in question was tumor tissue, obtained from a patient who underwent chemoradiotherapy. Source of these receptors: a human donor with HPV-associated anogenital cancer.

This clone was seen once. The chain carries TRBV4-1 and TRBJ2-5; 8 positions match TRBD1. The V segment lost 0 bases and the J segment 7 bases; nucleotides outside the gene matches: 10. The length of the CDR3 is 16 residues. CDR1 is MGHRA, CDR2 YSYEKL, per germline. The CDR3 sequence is CASSQEDGTGTGTQYF. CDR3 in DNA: TGCGCCAGCAGCCAAGAAGACGGGACGGGGACAGGGACCCAGTACTTC.

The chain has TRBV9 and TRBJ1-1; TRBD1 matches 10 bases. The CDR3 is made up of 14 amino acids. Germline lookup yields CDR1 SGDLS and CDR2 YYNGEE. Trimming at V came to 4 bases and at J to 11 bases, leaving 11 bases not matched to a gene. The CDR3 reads CASSLRDRGGEAFF. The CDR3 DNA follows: TGTGCCAGCAGCTTACGGGACAGGGGTGGTGAGGCTTTCTTT.

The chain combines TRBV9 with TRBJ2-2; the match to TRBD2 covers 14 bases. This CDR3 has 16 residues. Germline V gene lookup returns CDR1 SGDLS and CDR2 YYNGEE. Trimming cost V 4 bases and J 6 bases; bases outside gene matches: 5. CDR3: CASSPGLAGVPGELFF. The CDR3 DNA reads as TGTGCCAGCAGCCCGGGACTAGCGGGAGTTCCCGGGGAGCTGTTTTTT.

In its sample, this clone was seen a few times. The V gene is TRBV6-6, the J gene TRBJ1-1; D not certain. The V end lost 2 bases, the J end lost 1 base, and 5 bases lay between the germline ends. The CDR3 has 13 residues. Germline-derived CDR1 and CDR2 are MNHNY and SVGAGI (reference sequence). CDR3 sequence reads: CASSYEGNTEAFF. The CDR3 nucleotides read TGTGCCAGCAGTTACGAGGGGAACACTGAAGCTTTCTTT.

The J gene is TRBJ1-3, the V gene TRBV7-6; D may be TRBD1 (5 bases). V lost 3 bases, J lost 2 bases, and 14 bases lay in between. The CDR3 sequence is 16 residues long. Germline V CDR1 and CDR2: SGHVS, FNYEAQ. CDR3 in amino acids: CASSFKGFGAGNTIYF. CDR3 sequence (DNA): TGTGCCAGCAGCTTTAAGGGGTTCGGAGCTGGAAACACCATATATTTT. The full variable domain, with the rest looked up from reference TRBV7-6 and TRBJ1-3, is GAGVSQSPRYKVTKRGQDVALRCDPISGHVSLYWYRQALGQGPEFLTYFNYEAQQDKSGLPNDRFSAERPEGSISTLTIQRTEQRDSAMYRCASSFKGFGAGNTIYFGEGSWLTVV.